What follows are 8 T cell receptor beta chains derived from one specimen sequenced in a study of T cell responses to AZD1222 COVID-19 vaccine (dated by TCRdb to about 2021). Read against the paper, the sample's time point label means: baseline before first vaccination. The method was the immunoSEQ multiplex PCR assay. In TCRdb, the immuneACCESS table is reduced to in-frame sequences with V and J assigned. These tables do not hold every clone; where another copy was compared, an unresolved V gene accounts for under half, and the others remain unexplained. This sample holds some 100,000 clones; just over 85% were observed only once. The ten largest clones represent roughly 10% of the sample. The specimen comprised peripheral blood, sampled on day 0 of AZD1222 vaccination. The receptors shown here come from an adult in good health.

The table lists this clone with a few counts. The CDR3: CASSPRTPNTEAFF. The CDR3 DNA is TGTGCCAGCAGCCCCAGGACACCGAACACTGAAGCTTTCTTT. The chain couples TRBV5-8 to TRBJ1-1; D perhaps matches TRBD1 (5 bases). This CDR3 contains 14 residues. The V gene's germline CDR1 is SGHTS and CDR2 YDEGEE. V dropped 4 bases and J dropped 1 base, with 11 bases sitting between them.

This chain joins TRBV6-1 and TRBJ1-4; D is undetermined. Per the germline V gene, CDR1 is MNHNS and CDR2 is SASEGT. Trimming took off 3 bases at V and 1 base at J, with 6 bases between the two ends. This CDR3 is 14 amino acids long. The CDR3 sequence is CASSDPRTNEKLFF. Here the CDR3 DNA reads TGTGCCAGCAGTGACCCCCGAACTAATGAAAAACTGTTTTTT.

The rearrangement uses TRBV28 and TRBJ2-7; 10 bases agree with TRBD2. The CDR3 spans 18 residues. With V trimmed by 4 bases and J by 3 bases, 15 bases remained unmatched. The V gene's germline CDR1 is MDHEN and CDR2 SYDVKM. CDR3 protein: CASSYPTVAGGWDYEQYF. CDR3 DNA: TGTGCCAGCAGTTACCCCACCGTAGCGGGAGGCTGGGACTACGAGCAGTACTTC.

This chain links TRBV7-9 with TRBJ2-1, with 14 bases aligning to TRBD2. Germline lookup yields CDR1 SEHNR and CDR2 FQNEAQ (reference sequence). V lost 4 bases and J lost 7; bases outside the gene matches: 3. The CDR3 covers 15 residues. The CDR3 DNA reads as TGTGCCAGCAGCTCGACTAGCGGGAGGGGTAATGAGCAGTTCTTC. Protein: CASSSTSGRGNEQFF.

The rearrangement links TRBV2 to TRBJ2-3, with D uncertain. The V end lost 3 bases, the J end lost 0 bases, and 1 base lay between the germline ends. Germline V gives CDR1 SNHLY, CDR2 FYNNEI. The CDR3 runs to 12 residues. The CDR3, as DNA: TGTGCCAGCAGTGATAGCACAGATACGCAGTATTTT. Protein sequence: CASSDSTDTQYF.

The chain has TRBV2 and TRBJ2-6, with no clear D. The ends were cut back, 4 bases at V and 0 bases at J, with 7 bases in the middle. Germline assignment: CDR1 SNHLY and CDR2 FYNNEI. The CDR3 length is 15 residues. CDR3 region: CASSVHPSGANVLTF. CDR3 in DNA: TGTGCCAGCAGTGTACACCCCTCTGGGGCCAACGTCCTGACTTTC.

This chain links TRBV29-1 with TRBJ2-1; D might be TRBD2 (5 bases). The CDR3 loop spans 13 amino acids. Germline V lookup: CDR1 SQVTM, CDR2 ANQGSEA. The ends were cut back, 7 bases at V and 5 bases at J, with 15 bases in the middle. The CDR3 spells CSGGGVGNNEQFF. The CDR3 coding sequence is TGCAGCGGCGGAGGTGTAGGAAACAATGAGCAGTTCTTC.

Notes on this clone: An end of the junction does not agree with germline; a read error may underlie this. CDR3 nucleotides: TGTGCCAGCAGGTTAGCGGGAGGACAAACCGGGGAGCTGTTTTTT. Translating gives CASRLAGGQTGELFF. The chain is built from TRBV7-2 and TRBJ2-2, with 10 nucleotides matching TRBD2. In germline, CDR1 is SGHTA, CDR2 FQGNSA. CDR3 length: 15 residues.